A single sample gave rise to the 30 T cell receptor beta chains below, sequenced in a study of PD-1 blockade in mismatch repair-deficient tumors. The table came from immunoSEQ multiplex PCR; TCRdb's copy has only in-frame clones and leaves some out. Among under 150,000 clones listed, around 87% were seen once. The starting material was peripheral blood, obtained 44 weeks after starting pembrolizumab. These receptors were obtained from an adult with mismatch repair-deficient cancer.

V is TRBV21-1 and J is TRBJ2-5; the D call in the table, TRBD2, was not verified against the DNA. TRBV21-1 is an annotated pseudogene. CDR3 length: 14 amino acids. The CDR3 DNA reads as TGTGCCAGCAGCAAAGTGCGGGGTGTGGAGACCCAGTACTTC. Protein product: CASSKVRGVETQYF.

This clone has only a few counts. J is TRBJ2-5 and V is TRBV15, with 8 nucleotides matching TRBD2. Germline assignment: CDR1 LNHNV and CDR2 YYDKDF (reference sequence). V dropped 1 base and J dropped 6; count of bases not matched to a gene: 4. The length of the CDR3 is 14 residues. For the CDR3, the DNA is TGTGCCACCAGCAGAGTCGGGAGGGAGAAGACCCAGTACTTC. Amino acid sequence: CATSRVGREKTQYF.

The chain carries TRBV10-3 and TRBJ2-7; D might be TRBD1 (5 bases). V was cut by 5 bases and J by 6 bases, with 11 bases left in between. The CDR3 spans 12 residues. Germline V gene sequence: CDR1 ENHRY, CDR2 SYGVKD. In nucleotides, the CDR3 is TGTGCCATCAGTAAGACAGCTTCCGAGCAGTACTTC. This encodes CAISKTASEQYF.

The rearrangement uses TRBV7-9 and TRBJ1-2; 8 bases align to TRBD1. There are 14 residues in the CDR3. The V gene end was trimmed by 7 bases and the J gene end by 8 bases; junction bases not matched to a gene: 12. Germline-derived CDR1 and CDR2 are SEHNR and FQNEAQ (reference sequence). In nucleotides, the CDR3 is TGTGCCAGCAACGGACCGGACAGGGCGGAAGGCTACACCTTC. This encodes CASNGPDRAEGYTF.

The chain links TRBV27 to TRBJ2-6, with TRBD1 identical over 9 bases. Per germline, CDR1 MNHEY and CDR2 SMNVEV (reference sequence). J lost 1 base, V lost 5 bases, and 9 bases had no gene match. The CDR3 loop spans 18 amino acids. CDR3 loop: CASSPSLGQGSGANVLTF. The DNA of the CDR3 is TGTGCCAGCAGTCCGTCTTTAGGACAGGGGTCTGGGGCCAACGTCCTGACTTTC.

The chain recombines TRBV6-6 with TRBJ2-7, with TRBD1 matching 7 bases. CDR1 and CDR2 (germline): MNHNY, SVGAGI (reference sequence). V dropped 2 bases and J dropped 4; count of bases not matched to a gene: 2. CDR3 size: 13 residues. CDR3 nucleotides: TGTGCCAGCAGTTACACAGGGGTGTACGAGCAGTACTTC. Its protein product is CASSYTGVYEQYF.

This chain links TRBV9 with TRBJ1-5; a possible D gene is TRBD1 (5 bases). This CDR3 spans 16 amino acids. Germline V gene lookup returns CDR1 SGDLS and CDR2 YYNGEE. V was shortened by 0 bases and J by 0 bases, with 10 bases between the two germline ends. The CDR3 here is CASSVEGEHSNQPQHF. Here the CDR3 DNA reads TGTGCCAGCAGCGTAGAAGGGGAGCATAGCAATCAGCCCCAGCATTTT.

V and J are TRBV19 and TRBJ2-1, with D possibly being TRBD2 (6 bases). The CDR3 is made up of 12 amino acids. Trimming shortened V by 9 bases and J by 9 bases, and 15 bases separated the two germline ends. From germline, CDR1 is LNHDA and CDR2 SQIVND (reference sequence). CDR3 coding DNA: TGTGCCAGCCACGGGGGAGCCGGTGAGCAGTTCTTC. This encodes CASHGGAGEQFF.

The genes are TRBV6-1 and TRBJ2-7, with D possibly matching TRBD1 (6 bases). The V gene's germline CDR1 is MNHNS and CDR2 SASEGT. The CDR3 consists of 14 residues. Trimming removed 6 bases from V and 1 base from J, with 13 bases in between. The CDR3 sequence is CASSLRGRSYEQYF. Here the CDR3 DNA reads TGTGCCAGCAGCCTCAGGGGACGGTCCTACGAGCAGTACTTC.

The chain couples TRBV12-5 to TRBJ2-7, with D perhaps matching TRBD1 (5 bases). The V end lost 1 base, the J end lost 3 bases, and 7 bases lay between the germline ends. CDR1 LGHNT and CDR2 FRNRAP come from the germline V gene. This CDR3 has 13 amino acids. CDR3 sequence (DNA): TGTGCTAGTGGTTTGGGCGACAGCTACGAGCAGTACTTC. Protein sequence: CASGLGDSYEQYF.

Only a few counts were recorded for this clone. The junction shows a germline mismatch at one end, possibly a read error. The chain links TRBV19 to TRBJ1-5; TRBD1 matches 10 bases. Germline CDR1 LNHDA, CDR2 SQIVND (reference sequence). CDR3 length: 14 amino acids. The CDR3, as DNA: TGTGCCAGTAGTCTAGACAGGGGGCATCAGCCCCAGCATTTT. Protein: CASSLDRGHQPQHF.

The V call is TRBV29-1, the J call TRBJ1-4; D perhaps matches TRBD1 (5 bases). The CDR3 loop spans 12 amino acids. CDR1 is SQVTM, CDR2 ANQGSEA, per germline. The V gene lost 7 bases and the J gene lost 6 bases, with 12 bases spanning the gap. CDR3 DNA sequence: TGCAGCGCCACCGGGGGGGATGAAAAACTGTTTTTT. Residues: CSATGGDEKLFF.

The chain's CDR3 is CASSQVINTGELFF. CDR3 DNA: TGTGCCAGCAGCCAAGTTATCAACACCGGGGAGCTGTTTTTT. The chain has TRBV4-2 and TRBJ2-2; D is ambiguous. Germline CDR1 and CDR2: LGHNA and YNFKEQ. This CDR3 region has 14 residues. V was shortened by 1 base and J by 2 bases, with 5 bases between the two germline ends.

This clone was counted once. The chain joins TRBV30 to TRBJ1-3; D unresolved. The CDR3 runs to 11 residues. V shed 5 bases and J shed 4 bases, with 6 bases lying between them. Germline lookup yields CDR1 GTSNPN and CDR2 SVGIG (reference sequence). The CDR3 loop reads CAWRAGNTIYF. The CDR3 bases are TGTGCCTGGCGGGCGGGAAACACCATATATTTT.

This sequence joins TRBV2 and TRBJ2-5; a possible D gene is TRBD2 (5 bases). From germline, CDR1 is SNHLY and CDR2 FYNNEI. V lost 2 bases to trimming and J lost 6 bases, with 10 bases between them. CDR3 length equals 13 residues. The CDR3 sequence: CASSETGIQTQYF. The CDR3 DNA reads TGTGCCAGCAGTGAAACCGGGATCCAGACCCAGTACTTC.

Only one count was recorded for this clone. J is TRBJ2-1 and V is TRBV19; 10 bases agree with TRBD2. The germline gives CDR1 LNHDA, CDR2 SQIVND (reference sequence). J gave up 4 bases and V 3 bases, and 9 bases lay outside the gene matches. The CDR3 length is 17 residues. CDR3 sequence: CASSILPGLAYYNEQFF. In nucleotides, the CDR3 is TGTGCCAGTAGTATCCTGCCGGGACTAGCGTATTACAATGAGCAGTTCTTC.

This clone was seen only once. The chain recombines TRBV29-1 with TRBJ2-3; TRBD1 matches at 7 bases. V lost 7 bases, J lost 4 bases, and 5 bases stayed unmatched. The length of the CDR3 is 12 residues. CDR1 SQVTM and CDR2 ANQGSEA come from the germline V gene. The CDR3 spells CSAEGGPDTQYF. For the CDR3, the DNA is TGCAGCGCCGAAGGGGGCCCAGATACGCAGTATTTT.

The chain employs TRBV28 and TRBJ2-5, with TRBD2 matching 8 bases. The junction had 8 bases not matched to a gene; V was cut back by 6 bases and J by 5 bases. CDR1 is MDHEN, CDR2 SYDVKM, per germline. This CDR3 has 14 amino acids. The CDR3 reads CASSHLAGDETQYF. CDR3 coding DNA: TGTGCCAGCAGCCATCTAGCGGGCGATGAGACCCAGTACTTC. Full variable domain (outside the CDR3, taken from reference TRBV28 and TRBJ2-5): DVKVTQSSRYLVKRTGEKVFLECVQDMDHENMFWYRQDPGLGLRLIYFSYDVKMKEKGDIPEGYSVSREKKERFSLILESASTNQTSMYLCASSHLAGDETQYFGPGTRLLVL.

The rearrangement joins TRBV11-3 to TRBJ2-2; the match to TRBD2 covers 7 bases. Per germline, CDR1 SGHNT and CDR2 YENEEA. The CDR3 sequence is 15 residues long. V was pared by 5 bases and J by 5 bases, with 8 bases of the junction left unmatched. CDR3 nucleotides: TGTGCCAGCAGCGCTCGGACTAGTGGGACCGGGGAGCTGTTTTTT. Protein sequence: CASSARTSGTGELFF. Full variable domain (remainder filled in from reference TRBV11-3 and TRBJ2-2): EAGVVQSPRYKIIEKKQPVAFWCNPISGHNTLYWYLQNLGQGPELLIRYENEEAVDDSQLPKDRFSAERLKGVDSTLKIQPAELGDSAVYLCASSARTSGTGELFFGEGSRLTVL.

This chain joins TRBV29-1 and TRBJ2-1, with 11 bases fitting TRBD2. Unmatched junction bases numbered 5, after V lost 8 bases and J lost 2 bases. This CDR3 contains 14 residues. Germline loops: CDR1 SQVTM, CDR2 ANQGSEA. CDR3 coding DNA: TGCAGCAAATCGACTAGCGGGACCTACAATGAGCAGTTCTTC. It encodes CSKSTSGTYNEQFF.

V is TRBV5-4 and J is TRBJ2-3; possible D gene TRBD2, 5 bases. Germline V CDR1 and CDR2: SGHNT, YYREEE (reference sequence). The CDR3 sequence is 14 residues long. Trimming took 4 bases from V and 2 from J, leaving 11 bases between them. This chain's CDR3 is CASSRGLLTDTQYF. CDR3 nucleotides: TGTGCCAGCAGCCGAGGACTCCTCACAGATACGCAGTATTTT.

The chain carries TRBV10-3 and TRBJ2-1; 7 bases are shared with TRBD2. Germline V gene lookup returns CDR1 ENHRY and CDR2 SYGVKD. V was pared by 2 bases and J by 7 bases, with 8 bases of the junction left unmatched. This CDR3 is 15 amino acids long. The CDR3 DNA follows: TGTGCCATCAGTGAGGAGGCGGGAGCCCTGAATGAGCAGTTCTTC. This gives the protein CAISEEAGALNEQFF.

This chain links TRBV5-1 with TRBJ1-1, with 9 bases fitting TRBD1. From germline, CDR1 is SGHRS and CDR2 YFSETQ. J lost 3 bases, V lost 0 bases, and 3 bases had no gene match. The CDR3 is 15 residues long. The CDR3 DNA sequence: TGCGCCAGCAGCTTGGGGACAGGGGTGTACACTGAAGCTTTCTTT. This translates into CASSLGTGVYTEAFF.

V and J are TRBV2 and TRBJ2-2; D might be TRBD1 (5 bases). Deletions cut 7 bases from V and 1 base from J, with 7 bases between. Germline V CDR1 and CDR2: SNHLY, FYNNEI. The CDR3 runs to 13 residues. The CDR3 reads CASIRGNTGELFF. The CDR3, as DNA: TGTGCCAGCATAAGGGGGAACACCGGGGAGCTGTTTTTT.

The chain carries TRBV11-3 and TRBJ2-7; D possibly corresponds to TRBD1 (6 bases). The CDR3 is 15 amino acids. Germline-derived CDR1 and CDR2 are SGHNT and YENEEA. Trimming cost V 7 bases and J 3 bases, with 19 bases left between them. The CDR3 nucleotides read TGTGCCAGCACCCTAGGTACAGGGCCCATCTACGAGCAGTACTTC. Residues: CASTLGTGPIYEQYF.

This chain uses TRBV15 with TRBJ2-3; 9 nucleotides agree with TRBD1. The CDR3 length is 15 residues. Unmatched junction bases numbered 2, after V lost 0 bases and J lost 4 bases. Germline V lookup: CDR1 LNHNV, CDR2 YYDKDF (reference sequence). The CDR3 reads CATSRETGGPDTQYF. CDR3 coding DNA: TGTGCCACCAGCAGAGAGACAGGGGGTCCAGATACGCAGTATTTT.

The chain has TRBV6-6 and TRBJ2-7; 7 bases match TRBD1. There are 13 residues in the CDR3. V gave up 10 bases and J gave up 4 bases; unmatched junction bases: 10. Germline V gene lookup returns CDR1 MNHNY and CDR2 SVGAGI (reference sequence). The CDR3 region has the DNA TGTGCCACCAATTCCGGGACAGCGTACGAGCAGTACTTC. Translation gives CATNSGTAYEQYF.

As DNA, the CDR3 is TGTGCCAGCACCCACATTAGACAAGAGACCCAGTACTTC. Translating gives CASTHIRQETQYF. The chain uses TRBV11-2 and TRBJ2-5; D remains unclear. Trimming left V 7 bases short and J 2 bases short, with 11 bases between. Looked up from germline, CDR1 is SGHAT and CDR2 is FQNNGV. The CDR3 has 13 amino acids.

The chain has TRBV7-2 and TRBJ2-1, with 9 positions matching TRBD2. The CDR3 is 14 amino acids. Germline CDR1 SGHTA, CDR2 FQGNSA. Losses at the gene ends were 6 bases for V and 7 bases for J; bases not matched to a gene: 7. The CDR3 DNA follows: TGTGCCAGCAGGAGCAGCGGGAGGAGGAATGAGCAGTTCTTC. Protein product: CASRSSGRRNEQFF.

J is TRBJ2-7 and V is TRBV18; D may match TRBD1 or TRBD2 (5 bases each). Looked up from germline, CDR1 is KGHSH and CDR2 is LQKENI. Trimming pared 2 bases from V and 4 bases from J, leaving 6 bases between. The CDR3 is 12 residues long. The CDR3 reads CASSPWGYEQYF. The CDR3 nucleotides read TGTGCCAGCTCACCATGGGGGTACGAGCAGTACTTC.